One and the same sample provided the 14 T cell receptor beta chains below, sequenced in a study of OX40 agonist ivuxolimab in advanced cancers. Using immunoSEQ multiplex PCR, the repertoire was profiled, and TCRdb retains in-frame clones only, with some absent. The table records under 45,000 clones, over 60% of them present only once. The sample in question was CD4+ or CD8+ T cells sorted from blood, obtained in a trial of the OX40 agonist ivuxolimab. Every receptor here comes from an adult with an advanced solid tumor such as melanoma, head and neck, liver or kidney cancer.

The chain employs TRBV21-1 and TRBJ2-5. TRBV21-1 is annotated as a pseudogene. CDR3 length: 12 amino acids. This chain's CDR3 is CASPGQQETQYF. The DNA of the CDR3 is TGTGCCAGCCCCGGGCAGCAAGAGACCCAGTACTTC.

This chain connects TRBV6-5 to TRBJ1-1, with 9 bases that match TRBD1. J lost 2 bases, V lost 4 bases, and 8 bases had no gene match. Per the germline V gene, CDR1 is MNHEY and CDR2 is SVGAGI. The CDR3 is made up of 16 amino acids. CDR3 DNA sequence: TGTGCCAGCAGTTCCCCTCGGACAGGGGTCAACACTGAAGCTTTCTTT. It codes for CASSSPRTGVNTEAFF.

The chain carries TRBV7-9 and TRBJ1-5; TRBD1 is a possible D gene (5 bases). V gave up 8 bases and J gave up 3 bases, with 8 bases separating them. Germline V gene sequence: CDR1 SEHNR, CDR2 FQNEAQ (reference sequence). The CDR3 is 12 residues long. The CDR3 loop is CASGRDNQPQHF. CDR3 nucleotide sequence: TGTGCCAGCGGCAGGGACAATCAGCCCCAGCATTTT.

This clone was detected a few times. In DNA, the CDR3 is TGCGCCAGCAGCCACCTCATTGGCAGCAATCAGCCCCAGCATTTT. Residues: CASSHLIGSNQPQHF. The genes are TRBV4-1 and TRBJ1-5; D gene uncertain. V dropped 3 bases and J dropped 1 base, with 10 bases sitting between them. This CDR3 spans 15 amino acids. Germline-derived CDR1 and CDR2 are MGHRA and YSYEKL.

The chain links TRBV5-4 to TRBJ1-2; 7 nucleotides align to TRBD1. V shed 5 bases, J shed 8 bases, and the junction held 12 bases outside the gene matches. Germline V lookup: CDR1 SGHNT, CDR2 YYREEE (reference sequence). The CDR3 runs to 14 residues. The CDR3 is CASSLNDRVGGYTF. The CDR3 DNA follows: TGTGCCAGCAGTTTGAACGACAGGGTCGGGGGCTACACCTTC. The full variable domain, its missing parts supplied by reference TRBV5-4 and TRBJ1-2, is ETGVTQSPTHLIKTRGQQVTLRCSSQSGHNTVSWYQQALGQGPQFIFQYYREEENGRGNFPPRFSGLQFPNYSSELNVNALELDDSALYLCASSLNDRVGGYTFGSGTRLTVV.

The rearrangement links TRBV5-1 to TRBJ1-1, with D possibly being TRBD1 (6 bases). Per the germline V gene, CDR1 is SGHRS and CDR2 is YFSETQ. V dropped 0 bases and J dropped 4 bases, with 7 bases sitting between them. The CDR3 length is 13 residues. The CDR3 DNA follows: TGCGCCAGCAGCTTGGGGACAGCCACTGAAGCTTTCTTT. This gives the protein CASSLGTATEAFF.

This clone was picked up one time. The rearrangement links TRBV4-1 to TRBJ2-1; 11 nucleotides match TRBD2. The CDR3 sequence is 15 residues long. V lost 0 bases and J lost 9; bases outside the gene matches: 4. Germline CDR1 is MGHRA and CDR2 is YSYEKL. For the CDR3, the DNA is TGCGCCAGCAGCCAAGATAGCGGGGGGGCGGTTGAGCAGTTCTTC. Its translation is CASSQDSGGAVEQFF.

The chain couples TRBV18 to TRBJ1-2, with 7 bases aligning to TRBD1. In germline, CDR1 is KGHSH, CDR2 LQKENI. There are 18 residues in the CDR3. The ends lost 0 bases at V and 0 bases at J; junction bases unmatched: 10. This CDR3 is CASSPPGSGTDTNYGYTF. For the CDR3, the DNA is TGTGCCAGCTCACCACCCGGGTCGGGGACAGATACTAACTATGGCTACACCTTC.

The CDR3 spells CASSGLQRTGELFF. The CDR3 DNA follows: TGTGCCAGCAGTGGATTACAGAGAACCGGGGAGCTGTTTTTT. V gene TRBV6-1 combines with J gene TRBJ2-2, with no clear D. V gave up 4 bases and J gave up 5 bases, with 11 bases separating them. Germline CDR1 and CDR2: MNHNS and SASEGT. The CDR3 covers 14 residues.

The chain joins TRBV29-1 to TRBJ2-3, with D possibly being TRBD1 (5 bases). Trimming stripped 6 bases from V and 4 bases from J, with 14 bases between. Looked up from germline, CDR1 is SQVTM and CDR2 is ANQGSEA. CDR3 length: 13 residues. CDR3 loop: CSVSWTQADTQYF. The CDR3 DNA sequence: TGCAGCGTCTCCTGGACACAAGCAGATACGCAGTATTTT.

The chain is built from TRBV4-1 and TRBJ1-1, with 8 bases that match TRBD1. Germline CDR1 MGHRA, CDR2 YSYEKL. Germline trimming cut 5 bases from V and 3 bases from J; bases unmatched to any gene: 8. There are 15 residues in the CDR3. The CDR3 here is CASSTRTGKDTEAFF. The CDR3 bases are TGCGCCAGCAGCACACGGACAGGGAAGGACACTGAAGCTTTCTTT.

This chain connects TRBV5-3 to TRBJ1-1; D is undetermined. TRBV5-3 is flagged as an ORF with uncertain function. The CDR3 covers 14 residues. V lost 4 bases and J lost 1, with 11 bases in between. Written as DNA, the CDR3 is TGTGCCAGAAGCAGGAGGACCGAGAACACTGAAGCTTTCTTT. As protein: CARSRRTENTEAFF.

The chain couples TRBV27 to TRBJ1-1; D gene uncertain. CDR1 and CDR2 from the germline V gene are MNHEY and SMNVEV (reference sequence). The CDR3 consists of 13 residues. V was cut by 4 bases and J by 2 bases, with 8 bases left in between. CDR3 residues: CASSYKPNTEAFF. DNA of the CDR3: TGTGCCAGCAGTTACAAACCTAACACTGAAGCTTTCTTT.

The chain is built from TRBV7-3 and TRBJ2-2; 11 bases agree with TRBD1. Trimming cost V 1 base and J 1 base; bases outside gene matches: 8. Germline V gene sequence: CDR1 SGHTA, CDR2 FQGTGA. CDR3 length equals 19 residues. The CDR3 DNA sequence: TGTGCCAGCAGCTTAAGGGGACAGGGGGACTACCGGAACACCGGGGAGCTGTTTTTT. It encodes CASSLRGQGDYRNTGELFF.